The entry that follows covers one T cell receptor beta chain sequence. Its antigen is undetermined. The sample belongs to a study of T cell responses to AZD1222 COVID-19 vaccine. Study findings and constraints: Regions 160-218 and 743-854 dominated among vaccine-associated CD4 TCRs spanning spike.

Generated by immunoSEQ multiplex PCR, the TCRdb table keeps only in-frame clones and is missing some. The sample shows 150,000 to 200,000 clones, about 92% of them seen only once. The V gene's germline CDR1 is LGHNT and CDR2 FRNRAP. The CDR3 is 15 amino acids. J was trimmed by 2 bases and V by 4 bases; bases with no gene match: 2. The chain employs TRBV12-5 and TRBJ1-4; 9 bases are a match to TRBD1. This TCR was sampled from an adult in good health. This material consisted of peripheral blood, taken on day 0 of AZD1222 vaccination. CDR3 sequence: CASGSGQGTNEKLFF. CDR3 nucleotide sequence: TGTGCTAGTGGTTCAGGACAGGGGACTAATGAAAAACTGTTTTTT. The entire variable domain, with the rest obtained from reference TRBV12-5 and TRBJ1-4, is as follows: DARVTQTPRHKVTEMGQEVTMRCQPILGHNTVFWYRQTMMQGLELLAYFRNRAPLDDSGMPKDRFSAEMPDATLATLKIQPSEPRDSAVYFCASGSGQGTNEKLFFGSGTQLSVL.